This T cell receptor beta chain was captured by sequencing in a study of cytomegalovirus exposure and HLA in healthy donors. Study in general: An earlier analysis identified 117 million unique TCR beta sequences in about 200 million T cells. Membership in the Caucasian-associated ancestry cluster was found for 81% of a few hundred genotyped donors.

The PCR contained 60 Vbeta and 13 Jbeta primers. TCRdb's table, derived via immunoSEQ multiplex PCR, lists solely in-frame clones and lacks some. Among some 100,000 clones listed, around 84% were seen once. Trimming pared 2 bases from V and 7 bases from J, leaving 13 bases between. This CDR3 region has 14 residues. The origin of this receptor is a woman under 30 in good health and CMV-seronegative. The rearrangement uses TRBV5-3 and TRBJ1-5; D ambiguous. TRBV5-3 is an ORF for which the function is uncertain. Sequencing used PBMCs. CDR3 protein: CARSFPVREQPQHF. The CDR3, as DNA: TGTGCCAGAAGCTTCCCCGTGAGGGAACAGCCCCAGCATTTT.